The 25 T cell receptor beta chains listed next were all sequenced from one sample in a study of beta chain features in type 1 diabetes. Expressed TCRB transcripts got sequenced, as all isolated RNA was reverse transcribed. Sequencing used immunoSEQ multiplex PCR; TCRdb keeps in-frame clones, though not all of them. Among some 360,000 clones listed, roughly a tenth were seen once. For these TCRs, the target antigens are not known. Findings and limits, study-wide: Type 1 diabetes patients showed a moderate but significant shortening of TCRB CDR3s in all four CD4+ subsets.

The sequencing input was central memory CD4+ T cells from blood. The receptors shown here come from a man aged 25-40 years with type 1 diabetes.

This clone was seen only a few times. The J gene is TRBJ1-2, the V gene TRBV7-9, with 8 bases matching TRBD1. The trim removed 4 bases at V and 5 bases at J, leaving 9 bases unmatched. The germline V gene has CDR1 SEHNR and CDR2 FQNEAQ (reference sequence). The length of the CDR3 is 15 residues. The CDR3 nucleotides are TGTGCCAGCAGCTACGGGACAGGAGAGATTTATGGCTACACCTTC. It yields the protein CASSYGTGEIYGYTF. Drawing the rest from reference TRBV7-9 and TRBJ1-2, the complete variable domain is DTGVSQNPRHKITKRGQNVTFRCDPISEHNRLYWYRQTLGQGPEFLTYFQNEAQLEKSRLLSDRFSAERPKGSFSTLEIQRTEQGDSAMYLCASSYGTGEIYGYTFGSGTRLTVV.

This clone was counted a few times. The CDR3, as DNA: TGTGCCAGCAGAGTGGGGCTGGATCAGCCCCAGCATTTT. It is translated as CASRVGLDQPQHF. The J gene is TRBJ1-5, the V gene TRBV6-6; D might be TRBD1 (5 bases). The CDR3 runs to 13 residues. Trimming removed 6 bases from V and 5 bases from J, with 11 bases in between. CDR1 and CDR2 (germline): MNHNY, SVGAGI (reference sequence).

This clone has more than one count but fewer than ten. The chain has TRBV27 and TRBJ2-1; D is undetermined. CDR1 is MNHEY, CDR2 SMNVEV, per germline (reference sequence). This CDR3 region has 12 residues. V lost 5 bases to trimming and J lost 8 bases, with 10 bases between them. The CDR3 sequence: CASSEDRDEQFF. CDR3 nucleotide sequence: TGTGCCAGCAGTGAAGATAGAGATGAGCAGTTCTTC.

This rearrangement joins TRBV29-1 to TRBJ2-4; no reliable D call. Germline loops: CDR1 SQVTM, CDR2 ANQGSEA. V shed 4 bases and J shed 8 bases, with 9 bases lying between them. The CDR3 has 11 residues. CDR3 residues: CSVVYSYIQYF. In DNA form, the CDR3 reads TGCAGCGTTGTTTACAGTTACATTCAGTACTTC.

The chain carries TRBV5-4 and TRBJ2-3; possibly TRBD1 or TRBD2 for D (6 bases each). Trimming took 0 bases from V and 5 from J, leaving 10 bases between them. This CDR3 is built from 14 residues. The germline CDR1 and CDR2 sequences are SGHNT and YYREEE (reference sequence). CDR3 protein: CASSLAGGVDTQYF. Here the CDR3 DNA reads TGTGCCAGCAGCTTGGCCGGGGGCGTAGATACGCAGTATTTT.

V is TRBV28 and J is TRBJ2-5, with D unclear. Per the germline V gene, CDR1 is MDHEN and CDR2 is SYDVKM. The CDR3 length is 12 residues. V was clipped by 6 bases and J by 4 bases, with 9 bases between them. The CDR3 spells CASRHKLETQYF. DNA of the CDR3: TGTGCCAGCAGACATAAACTAGAGACCCAGTACTTC.

The rearrangement uses TRBV7-3 and TRBJ2-6; 8 bases are shared with TRBD1. Per germline, CDR1 SGHTA and CDR2 FQGTGA. V was clipped by 4 bases and J by 4 bases; unmatched bases: 3. The CDR3 contains 15 residues. Written as DNA, the CDR3 is TGTGCCAGCAGCTCCAGGGGGCCAGGGGCCAACGTCCTGACTTTC. Translated: CASSSRGPGANVLTF.

This clone was counted between two and nine times. V is TRBV9 and J is TRBJ1-1; no clear D. The CDR3 runs 15 residues. The germline V and J ends were trimmed by 3 bases and 3 bases, with 15 bases remaining between them. Germline V gives CDR1 SGDLS, CDR2 YYNGEE. This chain's CDR3 is CASSEGGRMDTEAFF. The CDR3 DNA reads as TGTGCCAGCAGCGAGGGCGGCCGGATGGACACTGAAGCTTTCTTT.

This clone was seen a few times. The genes are TRBV30 and TRBJ2-7; D is unclear. CDR1 GTSNPN and CDR2 SVGIG come from the germline V gene (reference sequence). V was pared by 0 bases and J by 6 bases, with 12 bases between. The length of the CDR3 is 13 residues. The CDR3, as DNA: TGTGCCTGGAGTGTTGTCCCCTCGGGCGAGCAGTACTTC. Its protein is CAWSVVPSGEQYF.

The J gene is TRBJ1-1, the V gene TRBV27, with D possibly being TRBD1 (6 bases). CDR1 and CDR2 (germline): MNHEY, SMNVEV (reference sequence). V was trimmed by 4 bases and J by 5 bases, leaving 17 bases between them. This CDR3 has 15 residues. CDR3 sequence: CASSYSVGAGTEAFF. CDR3 coding DNA: TGTGCCAGCAGTTACTCAGTGGGGGCCGGGACTGAAGCTTTCTTT.

This clone was recorded at least ten times. This chain uses TRBV7-3 with TRBJ1-1; tentatively, D is TRBD1 (6 bases). The CDR3 is 18 residues long. CDR1 is SGHTA, CDR2 FQGTGA, per germline. Trimming took off 7 bases at V and 1 base at J, with 25 bases between the two ends. The CDR3 DNA follows: TGTGCCAGCACGATGAGCGGGGGGCTGCCGCCTTCGAACACTGAAGCTTTCTTT. This encodes CASTMSGGLPPSNTEAFF.

The chain uses TRBV19 and TRBJ1-5; perhaps TRBD1 as D (5 bases). CDR1 and CDR2 from the germline V gene are LNHDA and SQIVND (reference sequence). The germline V and J ends were trimmed by 7 bases and 3 bases, with 16 bases remaining between them. The CDR3 is 15 residues long. Here the CDR3 DNA reads TGTGCCAGTACCCCCCCTCGGGGACCCAATCAGCCCCAGCATTTT. Amino acids: CASTPPRGPNQPQHF.

This clone was picked up a small number of times. CDR3 sequence: CASSLVGDSYNEQFF. CDR3 DNA: TGTGCCAGCAGCTTAGTTGGGGATTCCTACAATGAGCAGTTCTTC. This chain links TRBV7-8 with TRBJ2-1; D gene unclear. V shed 1 base and J shed 1 base, with 8 bases lying between them. The CDR3 totals 15 residues. The V gene's germline CDR1 is SGHVS and CDR2 FQNEAQ.

This clone has just a few counts. This chain joins TRBV28 and TRBJ2-7; TRBD1 matches at 12 bases. The CDR3 sequence is 16 residues long. V lost 4 bases, J lost 3 bases, and 7 bases stayed unmatched. Looked up from germline, CDR1 is MDHEN and CDR2 is SYDVKM. The CDR3 bases are TGTGCCAGCAGTTCTCAGGGACAGGGGGCAGTCTACGAGCAGTACTTC. Residues: CASSSQGQGAVYEQYF.

This clone was seen many times. This sequence joins TRBV21-1 and TRBJ2-7; the D segment call TRBD2 is taken from the table without a DNA check. TRBV21-1 is reported as a pseudogene. The CDR3 consists of 13 residues. CDR3 DNA: TGTGCCAGAGGGACTGTCGCCGCCTACGAGCAGTACTTC. This translates into CARGTVAAYEQYF.

This clone has more than one count but fewer than ten. The genes are TRBV18 and TRBJ2-5, with D perhaps being TRBD1 or TRBD2 (6 bases each). The CDR3 is 15 amino acids. Germline CDR1 KGHSH, CDR2 LQKENI. Trimming removed 3 bases at V and 1 base at J, with 12 bases between. The CDR3 bases are TGTGCCAGCTCACCCCGGACAGCGGGCCAAGAGACCCAGTACTTC. The encoded protein is CASSPRTAGQETQYF.

This chain's CDR3 is CASSQTTDTQYF. The CDR3 region has the DNA TGTGCCAGCAGCCAGACCACAGATACGCAGTATTTT. This rearrangement joins TRBV7-2 to TRBJ2-3; no reliable D call. The germline V and J ends were trimmed by 5 bases and 2 bases, with 5 bases remaining between them. Germline V gene sequence: CDR1 SGHTA, CDR2 FQGNSA. The CDR3 extends over 12 amino acids. Full variable domain (rest looked up from reference TRBV7-2 and TRBJ2-3): GAGVSQSPSNKVTEKGKDVELRCDPISGHTALYWYRQSLGQGLEFLIYFQGNSAPDKSGLPSDRFSAERTGGSVSTLTIQRTQQEDSAVYLCASSQTTDTQYFGPGTRLTVL.

The rearrangement uses TRBV28 and TRBJ2-1; D is possibly TRBD2 (5 bases). CDR3 length equals 19 residues. The V gene lost 6 bases and the J gene lost 3 bases, with 27 bases spanning the gap. The V gene's germline CDR1 is MDHEN and CDR2 SYDVKM. The CDR3 loop is CASSTGLPRRVAIYNEQFF. CDR3 DNA: TGTGCCAGCAGCACGGGTCTCCCCCGTCGGGTAGCGATCTACAATGAGCAGTTCTTC.

The chain recombines TRBV7-2 with TRBJ2-1; unclear D gene. CDR1 is SGHTA, CDR2 FQGNSA, per germline. The CDR3 extends over 16 amino acids. Trimming left V 3 bases short and J 8 bases short, with 20 bases between. The CDR3 reads CASSFSPSSTPDEQFF. The CDR3 coding sequence is TGTGCCAGCAGCTTTTCCCCATCATCAACGCCCGATGAGCAGTTCTTC.

CDR3 region: CASSLGPLPYEQYF. The CDR3 DNA reads as TGTGCCAGCAGCTTAGGGCCCCTTCCCTACGAGCAGTACTTC. The J gene is TRBJ2-7, the V gene TRBV7-2, with D uncertain. The CDR3 is 14 amino acids. Germline V CDR1 and CDR2: SGHTA, FQGNSA. V gave up 1 base and J gave up 2 bases, with 9 bases separating them.

This clone was counted only a few times. The DNA of the CDR3 is TGCGCCAGCAGCCAAGATCCCGGGAGGCCCACAGATACGCAGTATTTT. Its protein is CASSQDPGRPTDTQYF. The chain has TRBV4-3 and TRBJ2-3; 7 nucleotides line up with TRBD2. The CDR3 length is 16 residues. Germline CDR1 is LGHNA and CDR2 is YSLEER. V shed 0 bases and J 2 bases; nucleotides not matched to a gene: 5.

This rearrangement joins TRBV30 to TRBJ1-3; D remains ambiguous. V lost 2 bases and J 2 bases, leaving 7 bases between the germline ends. The germline CDR1 and CDR2 sequences are GTSNPN and SVGIG (reference sequence). The CDR3 sequence is 13 residues long. The CDR3 protein is CAWSRHPGNTIYF. The CDR3 coding sequence is TGTGCCTGGAGTCGGCACCCTGGAAACACCATATATTTT.

V and J are TRBV10-3 and TRBJ2-7; TRBD1 matches 10 bases. The CDR3 runs to 14 residues. Trimming cost V 6 bases and J 2 bases; bases outside gene matches: 4. Germline CDR1 is ENHRY and CDR2 is SYGVKD. The CDR3 is CAIRDRGDTYEQYF. The CDR3 nucleotides read TGTGCCATCAGGGACAGGGGGGACACCTACGAGCAGTACTTC.

This clone was seen a few times. The CDR3 here is CATTDIRANYEQYF. The CDR3 DNA sequence: TGTGCCACCACGGACATTCGGGCCAACTACGAGCAGTACTTC. V is TRBV11-2 and J is TRBJ2-7, with a tentative D call TRBD1 (5 bases). V gave up 10 bases and J gave up 3 bases, with 19 bases separating them. CDR3 length equals 14 residues. CDR1 is SGHAT, CDR2 FQNNGV, per germline.

This clone has only a few counts. The V gene is TRBV5-4, the J gene TRBJ1-2; D possibly corresponds to TRBD1 (6 bases). Germline V gene sequence: CDR1 SGHNT, CDR2 YYREEE (reference sequence). This CDR3 has 14 residues. Trimming pared 1 base from V and 4 bases from J, leaving 11 bases between. This CDR3 is CASSLSGAIYGYTF. DNA of the CDR3: TGTGCCAGCAGCTTGTCAGGGGCCATCTATGGCTACACCTTC.